This TCR beta chain was documented in a study of cytomegalovirus exposure and HLA in healthy donors. General observations from the study: Several of the most significant clusters appeared, in a later analysis, to be linked to common viral pathogens. After further analysis at a later stage, 15,000 to 20,000 TCR beta sequences were associated with HLA alleles at 0.05 false discovery rate. Analysis performed later showed TCR beta chains linked to HLA being more clonally expanded than equally common others. It has been reported that TCR beta sequences accurately predicted the HLA-A and HLA-B alleles of most subjects.

Turning to this clone: What it binds is not known.

The CDR3 is 11 residues long. The germline V gene has CDR1 MGHDK and CDR2 SYGVNS. Trimming removed 3 bases at V and 9 bases at J, with 8 bases between. PCR amplification relied on 60 Vbeta primers (plus 13 Jbeta primers). Assay used: immunoSEQ multiplex PCR; TCRdb lists only in-frame clones, some missing. The sample records 150,000 to 200,000 clones, 81% being singletons. The receptor was isolated from a woman aged 18-29 years in good health and CMV-seropositive. The chain combines TRBV25-1 with TRBJ2-5; D might be TRBD2 (6 bases). Sequencing used PBMCs. CDR3 bases: TGTGCCAGCAGTGAGGGCGGGGCCCAGTACTTC. Amino acids: CASSEGGAQYF.